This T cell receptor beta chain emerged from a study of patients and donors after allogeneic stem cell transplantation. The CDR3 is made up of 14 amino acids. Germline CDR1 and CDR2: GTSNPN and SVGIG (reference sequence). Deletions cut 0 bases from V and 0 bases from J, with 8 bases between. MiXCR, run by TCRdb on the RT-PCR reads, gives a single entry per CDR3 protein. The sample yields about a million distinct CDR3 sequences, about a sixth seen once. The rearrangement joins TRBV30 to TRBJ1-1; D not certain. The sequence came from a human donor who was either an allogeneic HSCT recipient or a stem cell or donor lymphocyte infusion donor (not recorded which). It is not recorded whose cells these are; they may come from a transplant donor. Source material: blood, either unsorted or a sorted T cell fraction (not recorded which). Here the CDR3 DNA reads TGTGCCTGGAGTGTACCCTGGATGAACACTGAAGCTTTCTTT. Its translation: CAWSVPWMNTEAFF.